Listed below are T cell receptor beta chains from one sample, sequenced in a study of blood T cell repertoires in COVID-19. Assay: immunoSEQ multiplex PCR; the TCRdb copy retains only in-frame clones and omits some. The sample includes approximately 160,000 clones, around four fifths of them seen just once. Material: peripheral blood. The receptors were gathered from a woman aged 80 or over with acute or convalescent COVID-19. The CDR3 runs from the conserved cysteine through the conserved F or W. Each record gives: V gene, J gene, D gene, clone size, CDR3 DNA, CDR3 protein. D genes are given only for firm matches. Part of the rows lack a size; the others show once, few, many or a class for expanded clones.

TRBV4-2	TRBJ1-3	-	once	TGTGCCAGCAGCCAAGTTACCGGGGCTGGAAACACCATATATTTT	CASSQVTGAGNTIYF
TRBV5-1	TRBJ2-3	TRBD2	-	TGCGCCACCAGGGGCCTAGCGGGCAGCACAGATACGCAGTATTTT	CATRGLAGSTDTQYF
TRBV20-1	TRBJ1-2	-	-	TGCAGTGCTAGGGAGAACTATGGCTACACCTTC	CSARENYGYTF
TRBV7-7	TRBJ2-1	TRBD2	few	TGTGCTAGCAGCTTAGGTCCGGGGGGTGAGCAGTTCTTC	CASSLGPGGEQFF
TRBV28	TRBJ1-3	TRBD1	-	TGTGCCAGCAGTTCCACCGGCGGGACAGGGAGAAACACCATATATTTT	CASSSTGGTGRNTIYF
TRBV5-1	TRBJ2-7	TRBD2	-	TGCGCCAGCAGCTATAGCGGGAGGGCCCCCTACGAGCAGTACTTC	CASSYSGRAPYEQYF
TRBV10-1	TRBJ1-1	-	-	TGCGCCAGCACCGGAGACAGGCTGAACACTGAAGCTTTCTTT	CASTGDRLNTEAFF
TRBV9	TRBJ1-4	-	-	TGTGCCAGCAGCGTCACACCAACTAATGAAAAACTGTTTTTT	CASSVTPTNEKLFF
TRBV11-2	TRBJ1-4	TRBD1	-	TGTGCCAGTAGCGGGACAGGGAACGAAAAACTGTTTTTT	CASSGTGNEKLFF
TRBV2	TRBJ2-5	-	once	TGTGCCAGCAGTTCCGAGGGGGAGGGAGAGACCCAGTACTTC	CASSSEGEGETQYF
TRBV6-1	TRBJ1-6	-	-	TGTGCCAGCAGACAGGGAAACCGTAATTCACCCCTCCACTTT	CASRQGNRNSPLHF
TRBV28	TRBJ1-1	-	-	TGTGCCAGCAGTTTAGGGGACAATTTGAACACTGAAGCTTTCTTT	CASSLGDNLNTEAFF
TRBV6-6	TRBJ2-1	TRBD2	-	TGTGCCAGCAGTTATTCGGCGGGAGGAACCAACAATGAGCAGTTCTTC	CASSYSAGGTNNEQFF
TRBV19	TRBJ1-1	-	-	TGTGCCAGTAGTTTCTCGACAGTCATGAACACTGAAGCTTTCTTT	CASSFSTVMNTEAFF
TRBV24-1	TRBJ2-2	TRBD1	-	TGTGCCACGGCCGGGACAGGGGGCACCGGGGAGCTGTTTTTT	CATAGTGGTGELFF
TRBV5-1	TRBJ2-1	TRBD2	-	TGCGCCAGCAGCTTGTTCCCTAGCGGGAGGGAAAATGAGCAGTTCTTC	CASSLFPSGRENEQFF
TRBV5-1	TRBJ2-1	-	once	TGCGCCAGCTCTCCCCGCTCCTACAATGAGCAGTTCTTC	CASSPRSYNEQFF
TRBV11-2	TRBJ2-1	TRBD2	-	TGTGCCAGCATTTCTAGCGGGAGAATGAATGAGCAGTTCTTC	CASISSGRMNEQFF
TRBV18	TRBJ1-3	-	-	TGTGCCAGCTCACCACGATCCCGAGGGGGTTCTGGAAACACCATATATTTT	CASSPRSRGGSGNTIYF
TRBV5-4	TRBJ2-2	TRBD2	-	TGTGCCAGCAGCACCGGGGGGGTCGGGGAGCTGTTTTTT	CASSTGGVGELFF
TRBV27	TRBJ2-3	-	-	TGTGCCAGCAGTTTGGGGGACACAAGCACAGATACGCAGTATTTT	CASSLGDTSTDTQYF
TRBV10-1	TRBJ2-6	-	once	TGCGCCACTTCATCGGGCTCTGGGGCCAACGTCCTGACTTTC	CATSSGSGANVLTF
TRBV3-1/TRBV3-2	TRBJ1-1	-	-	TGTGCCAGCAGCCAATTACAGGGAACTGAAGCTTTCTTT	CASSQLQGTEAFF
TRBV19	TRBJ1-5	-	once	TGTGCCAGTAGTATAGGGAGACGAGGCCCCAATCAGCCCCAGCATTTT	CASSIGRRGPNQPQHF
TRBV2	TRBJ2-4	TRBD1	-	TGTGCCAGCAGTGAACGGGGGACAGGGGGCAAGGTGGCCAAAAACATTCAGTACTTC	CASSERGTGGKVAKNIQYF
TRBV19	TRBJ1-6	-	-	TGTGCCAGTAAGGGGCTTGGTAATTCACCCCTCCACTTT	CASKGLGNSPLHF
TRBV20-1	TRBJ1-6	-	-	TGCAGTGCTAGTGATGAAACACCTTATAATTCACCCCTCCACTTT	CSASDETPYNSPLHF
TRBV7-2	TRBJ2-3	-	-	TGTGCCAGCAGCTTAGGAGCAGGGGTCACAGATACGCAGTATTTT	CASSLGAGVTDTQYF
TRBV10-3	TRBJ2-2	-	once	TGTGCCATCAGTGAGTTGACAGGGAACACCGGGGAGCTGTTTTTT	CAISELTGNTGELFF
TRBV4-3	TRBJ1-2	-	-	TGCGCCAGCAGCCAAGATCAGGGAGGGATGAGGGGCTACACCTTC	CASSQDQGGMRGYTF
TRBV6-5	TRBJ1-2	-	once	TGTGCCACAACAGGACCGCCTAACTATGGCTACACCTTC	CATTGPPNYGYTF
TRBV11-3	TRBJ2-3	TRBD2	-	TGTGCCAGCAGCTTGGGACTAGCGGACACAGATACGCAGTATTTT	CASSLGLADTDTQYF
TRBV5-1	TRBJ1-6	TRBD1	-	TGCGCCAGCAGCGTCACCGGGACAGGGAGTAATTCACCCCTCCACTTT	CASSVTGTGSNSPLHF
TRBV27	TRBJ1-2	TRBD1	-	TGTGCCAGCAGTTTATGGCCCCCCAGGACAGGGATCGGTTATGGCTACACCTTC	CASSLWPPRTGIGYGYTF
TRBV28	TRBJ2-2	-	-	TGTGCCAGCACTGCGGCACCGGATAACACCGGGGAGCTGTTTTTT	CASTAAPDNTGELFF
TRBV7-2	TRBJ2-3	TRBD2	-	TGTGCCAGCAGCTCAACTAGCGCAGATACGCAGTATTTT	CASSSTSADTQYF
TRBV9	TRBJ2-6	-	-	TGTGCCAGCAGCGTAGCCTCCGGGGCCAACGTCCTGACTTTC	CASSVASGANVLTF
TRBV3-1/TRBV3-2	TRBJ1-6	-	-	TGTGCCAGCAGCCAAGGACGAGGGAATTCACCCCTCCACTTT	CASSQGRGNSPLHF
TRBV5-1	TRBJ2-2	-	few	TGCGCCAGCAGCTTCGGAGGGAGGAACACCGGGGAGCTGTTTTTT	CASSFGGRNTGELFF
TRBV28	TRBJ1-3	-	-	TGTGCCAGCAGTCCCATATTTCGGGACACAGTTAAGGGAAACACCATATATTTT	CASSPIFRDTVKGNTIYF
TRBV5-4	TRBJ2-7	TRBD1	-	TGTGCCAGCAGCCCGGGGCAGGCCAGGGGGTCTTACGAGCAGTACTTC	CASSPGQARGSYEQYF
TRBV30	TRBJ1-3	TRBD1	-	TGTGCCTGGAGTCCGAGCGACAGGGTCGACACCATATATTTT	CAWSPSDRVDTIYF
TRBV19	TRBJ1-1	TRBD1	-	TGTGCCAGTATAGGAGGACAGGGGGACACTGAAGCTTTCTTT	CASIGGQGDTEAFF
TRBV6-6	TRBJ1-3	TRBD1	few	TGTGCCAGCAGTTACTTAGAGAACAGGGGCGGGAACACCATATATTTT	CASSYLENRGGNTIYF
TRBV4-1	TRBJ1-2	TRBD1	-	TGCGCCAGCAGCCGAGTGGGACAGGCAGACCATGGCTACACCTTC	CASSRVGQADHGYTF
TRBV5-1	TRBJ2-2	-	-	TGCGCCAGCAGCTTGGGACAGACCCACACCGGGGAGCTGTTTTTT	CASSLGQTHTGELFF
TRBV11-2	TRBJ2-6	TRBD2	-	TGTGCCAGCGGCCGGGACTACAGCTCTGGGGCCAACGTCCTGACTTTC	CASGRDYSSGANVLTF
TRBV5-1	TRBJ1-3	-	-	TGCGCCAGCAGCCTAGGGGACTCTGGAAACACCATATATTTT	CASSLGDSGNTIYF
TRBV27	TRBJ2-7	TRBD2	-	TGTGCCAGCAGTTTATCGGGCTCGGGACTAGCGGGATCTGGCGGGTACGAGCAGTACTTC	CASSLSGSGLAGSGGYEQYF
TRBV19	TRBJ2-1	-	-	TGTGCCAGTAGTATAGTGAGAGGGAATGAGCAGTTCTTC	CASSIVRGNEQFF
TRBV5-1	TRBJ1-4	-	-	TGCGCCAGCAGCTTGGAACAGGCAACTAATGAAAAACTGTTTTTT	CASSLEQATNEKLFF
TRBV18	TRBJ2-5	-	-	TGTGCCAGCTCACCACCGGTTGAGGCGGAGACCCAGTACTTC	CASSPPVEAETQYF
TRBV4-2	TRBJ1-5	-	once	TGTGCCAGCAGCCAAGATTGGGAGATAAATCAGCCCCAGCATTTT	CASSQDWEINQPQHF